One and the same sample provided the 24 T cell receptor beta chains below, sequenced in a study of early T cells in non-severe SARS-CoV-2 infection. TCRdb re-derived calls from the 5' RACE reads in MiXCR, one entry per CDR3 protein. In the table there are some 23,000 distinct CDR3 sequences, about 5.6% of which are singletons. Sequenced input: whole blood. Source of these receptors: an adult who was a healthcare worker with PCR-confirmed SARS-CoV-2 infection or an uninfected control (not recorded which).

This chain links TRBV7-8 with TRBJ1-1; D call uncertain. The CDR3 sequence is 13 residues long. Looked up from germline, CDR1 is SGHVS and CDR2 is FQNEAQ. V gave up 3 bases and J gave up 3 bases, with 8 bases separating them. This CDR3 reads CASSLEGDTEAFF. The CDR3, as DNA: TGTGCCAGCAGCTTGGAGGGTGACACTGAAGCTTTCTTT. Variable domain in full (rest from reference TRBV7-8 and TRBJ1-1): GAGVSQSPRYKVAKRGQDVALRCDPISGHVSLFWYQQALGQGPEFLTYFQNEAQLDKSGLPSDRFFAERPEGSVSTLKIQRTQQEDSAVYLCASSLEGDTEAFFGQGTRLTVV.

This rearrangement joins TRBV7-9 to TRBJ2-1, with 9 nucleotides matching TRBD2. Losses at the gene ends were 5 bases for V and 3 bases for J; bases not matched to a gene: 5. Germline CDR1 and CDR2: SEHNR and FQNEAQ (reference sequence). The CDR3 is 15 residues long. The DNA of the CDR3 is TGTGCCAGCAGCCCAGGACTAGCGTACTACAATGAGCAGTTCTTC. Its translation: CASSPGLAYYNEQFF.

This clonotype is labeled as medium-sized. J is TRBJ2-1 and V is TRBV19, with 7 bases lining up with TRBD2. J gave up 7 bases and V 7 bases, and 13 bases lay outside the gene matches. In germline, CDR1 is LNHDA, CDR2 SQIVND (reference sequence). The CDR3 runs to 15 residues. The CDR3 here is CASKRASGNLNEQFF. The CDR3 DNA is TGTGCCAGTAAAAGGGCTAGCGGAAACCTTAATGAGCAGTTCTTC.

At least ten counts were recorded for this clonotype. The genes are TRBV29-1 and TRBJ2-7; D call uncertain. The CDR3 consists of 12 residues. V was clipped by 4 bases and J by 0 bases, with 7 bases between them. Germline assignment: CDR1 SQVTM and CDR2 ANQGSEA. The CDR3 sequence: CSVGPDSYEQYF. CDR3 in DNA: TGCAGCGTTGGCCCCGACTCCTACGAGCAGTACTTC.

This clonotype was seen at least ten times. The chain is built from TRBV12-3 or TRBV12-4 and TRBJ2-1; D might be TRBD1 (5 bases). Trimming shortened V by 3 bases and J by 6 bases, and 12 bases separated the two germline ends. This CDR3 is 14 amino acids long. CDR3 sequence (DNA): TGTGCCAGCAGTTTGGGGCGGAGCATCAATGAGCAGTTCTTC. The encoded protein is CASSLGRSINEQFF.

There are many counts of this clonotype. The V gene is TRBV2, the J gene TRBJ1-1; TRBD1 agrees at 7 bases. Germline-derived CDR1 and CDR2 are SNHLY and FYNNEI. CDR3 size: 18 residues. J was trimmed by 8 bases and V by 7 bases; bases with no gene match: 25. CDR3 coding DNA: TGTGCCAGCAAAAAGGGGAGGGGGACAGTGGGTCCATTGATCGAAGCTTTCTTT. Its translation is CASKKGRGTVGPLIEAFF.

This clonotype was detected many times. The gene calls are TRBV7-3 and TRBJ2-2, with TRBD1 matching 9 bases. The CDR3 extends over 16 amino acids. Germline V gene sequence: CDR1 SGHTA, CDR2 FQGTGA. The trim removed 3 bases at V and 4 bases at J, leaving 6 bases unmatched. The DNA of the CDR3 is TGTGCCAGCAGCTTGGGAGGGACAGGGATCACCGGGGAGCTGTTTTTT. It translates to CASSLGGTGITGELFF.

This clonotype has ten or more counts. V gene TRBV29-1 combines with J gene TRBJ2-1; TRBD2 matches 12 bases. This CDR3 spans 16 amino acids. Germline values: CDR1 SQVTM, CDR2 ANQGSEA. The V gene end was trimmed by 4 bases and the J gene end by 8 bases; junction bases not matched to a gene: 12. CDR3 protein: CSVVGGLAGNGDEQFF. The CDR3 nucleotides are TGCAGCGTTGTAGGAGGACTAGCGGGAAACGGGGATGAGCAGTTCTTC.

This clonotype has at least ten counts. The V call is TRBV20-1, the J call TRBJ2-7; D gene ambiguous. The CDR3 is 13 residues long. Germline V gene data show CDR1 as DFQATT and CDR2 as SNEGSKA (reference sequence). The V and J ends lost 0 bases and 2 bases respectively, with 8 bases between them. CDR3 protein: CSAREEETYEQYF. The CDR3, as DNA: TGCAGTGCTAGAGAGGAAGAGACCTACGAGCAGTACTTC.

At least ten counts were recorded for this clonotype. The J gene is TRBJ1-4, the V gene TRBV10-3; D not certain. From germline, CDR1 is ENHRY and CDR2 SYGVKD. Trimming shortened V by 0 bases and J by 8 bases, and 13 bases separated the two germline ends. This CDR3 is built from 15 residues. This chain's CDR3 is CAISESGAGNEKLFF. The CDR3 DNA follows: TGTGCCATCAGTGAGTCGGGCGCGGGTAACGAAAAACTGTTTTTT.

This clonotype was seen many times. V gene TRBV20-1 combines with J gene TRBJ2-1, with TRBD2 matching over 9 bases. This CDR3 is built from 15 residues. Germline CDR1 DFQATT, CDR2 SNEGSKA (reference sequence). V shed 7 bases, J shed 2 bases, and the junction held 9 bases outside the gene matches. The CDR3 DNA is TGCAGTGGCACCAGTAGACTAGCGGCCTACAATGAGCAGTTCTTC. As protein: CSGTSRLAAYNEQFF.

The J gene is TRBJ2-1, the V gene TRBV20-1, with a weak D call TRBD2 (6 bases). V dropped 2 bases and J dropped 6 bases, with 17 bases sitting between them. The CDR3 runs to 15 residues. In germline, CDR1 is DFQATT, CDR2 SNEGSKA (reference sequence). CDR3 bases: TGCAGTGCTAGATTGGCGGGATTGTCATCCAATGAGCAGTTCTTC. Its translation: CSARLAGLSSNEQFF.

This clonotype was counted many times. V usage is TRBV7-3 and J usage is TRBJ2-1; TRBD2 matches 7 bases. The ends lost 3 bases at V and 6 bases at J; junction bases unmatched: 8. The CDR3 is 15 residues long. CDR1 is SGHTA and CDR2 is FQGTGA in the germline V gene. The DNA for the CDR3 is TGTGCCAGCAGCTTCGAACCCCCGGGGGGCAATGAGCAGTTCTTC. Protein product: CASSFEPPGGNEQFF.

In its sample, this clonotype was seen many times. The V gene is TRBV20-1, the J gene TRBJ2-1; D unclear. Trimming stripped 6 bases from V and 4 bases from J, with 7 bases between. There are 11 residues in the CDR3. Looked up from germline, CDR1 is DFQATT and CDR2 is SNEGSKA (reference sequence). The CDR3 region has the DNA TGCAGTGCGCCAGCGTACAATGAGCAGTTCTTC. It codes for CSAPAYNEQFF.

This clonotype appeared a few times. V usage is TRBV5-1 and J usage is TRBJ2-2; weak D call: TRBD1 (5 bases). Deletions cut 5 bases from V and 7 bases from J, with 15 bases between. This CDR3 spans 14 amino acids. Germline assignment: CDR1 SGHRS and CDR2 YFSETQ. CDR3 nucleotide sequence: TGCGCCAGCAGTTTGCTACAGGCTAGCGGGGAGCTGTTTTTT. This sequence encodes CASSLLQASGELFF.

This clonotype has ten or more counts. The rearrangement links TRBV7-2 to TRBJ2-7; 11 bases align to TRBD2. The CDR3 runs to 16 residues. The V segment lost 5 bases and the J segment 5 bases; nucleotides outside the gene matches: 11. The germline gives CDR1 SGHTA, CDR2 FQGNSA. The DNA for the CDR3 is TGTGCCAGCAGCCAAAGACTAGCGGGGCAATTCGACGAGCAGTACTTC. Translating it yields CASSQRLAGQFDEQYF. Drawing the rest from reference TRBV7-2 and TRBJ2-7, the complete variable domain is GAGVSQSPSNKVTEKGKDVELRCDPISGHTALYWYRQSLGQGLEFLIYFQGNSAPDKSGLPSDRFSAERTGGSVSTLTIQRTQQEDSAVYLCASSQRLAGQFDEQYFGPGTRLTVT.

This clonotype was recorded at least ten times. This chain joins TRBV20-1 and TRBJ1-1; 11 nucleotides align to TRBD1. This CDR3 is 17 amino acids long. CDR1 is DFQATT, CDR2 SNEGSKA, per germline (reference sequence). The ends lost 2 bases at V and 2 bases at J; junction bases unmatched: 10. CDR3 in amino acids: CSARLPGDRGKNTEAFF. The CDR3 coding sequence is TGCAGTGCTAGACTACCCGGGGACAGGGGGAAAAACACTGAAGCTTTCTTT.

The rearrangement uses TRBV6-1 and TRBJ2-5; TRBD2 agrees at 15 bases. Germline V CDR1 and CDR2: MNHNS, SASEGT. The CDR3 is 18 residues long. Trimming cost V 4 bases and J 7 bases; bases outside gene matches: 13. CDR3 sequence: CASSAPPGLAGGWATQYF. The CDR3 DNA reads as TGTGCCAGCAGTGCTCCCCCGGGACTAGCGGGAGGCTGGGCGACCCAGTACTTC.

This clonotype was observed a few times. The chain uses TRBV6-1 and TRBJ2-7, with 10 nucleotides matching TRBD2. The length of the CDR3 is 14 residues. The V gene end was trimmed by 5 bases and the J gene end by 7 bases; junction bases not matched to a gene: 8. CDR1 and CDR2 (germline): MNHNS, SASEGT. Written as DNA, the CDR3 is TGTGCCAGCAGTCTCCCTAGCGGGAGTAGGGAGCAGTACGTC. Protein sequence: CASSLPSGSREQYV.

The V and J genes are TRBV7-2 and TRBJ2-7; D gene unclear. V was shortened by 5 bases and J by 0 bases, with 2 bases between the two germline ends. Germline V lookup: CDR1 SGHTA, CDR2 FQGNSA. The CDR3 spans 11 residues. CDR3 DNA: TGTGCCAGCAGCGTCTCCTACGAGCAGTACGTC. This translates into CASSVSYEQYV.

This clonotype was detected ten times or more. V usage is TRBV14 and J usage is TRBJ2-1; 9 nucleotides agree with TRBD2. Germline values: CDR1 SGHDN, CDR2 FVKESK. Trimming took 4 bases from V and 1 from J; bases not matched to a gene: 2. The CDR3 has 15 residues. This CDR3 is CASSLGLASYNEQFF. In DNA, the CDR3 is TGTGCCAGCAGCCTAGGACTAGCGTCCTACAATGAGCAGTTCTTC.

The chain joins TRBV12-3 or TRBV12-4 to TRBJ2-3; D gene ambiguous. This CDR3 has 12 residues. Trimming left V 1 base short and J 6 bases short, with 5 bases between. This chain's CDR3 is CASSLVQDTQYF. CDR3 bases: TGTGCCAGCAGTTTAGTTCAGGATACGCAGTATTTT.

This clonotype was detected ten times or more. V gene TRBV4-2 combines with J gene TRBJ2-3; possibly TRBD2 for D (5 bases). CDR1 is LGHNA and CDR2 is YNFKEQ in the germline V gene. The CDR3 consists of 16 residues. The germline V and J ends were trimmed by 0 bases and 3 bases, with 13 bases remaining between them. The CDR3 sequence: CASSQDRGGGTDTQYF. The CDR3 DNA follows: TGTGCCAGCAGCCAAGATCGCGGAGGCGGGACAGATACGCAGTATTTT.

This clonotype appeared many times. The V gene is TRBV12-5, the J gene TRBJ2-3; TRBD2 matches 7 bases. CDR3 length: 14 amino acids. V shed 3 bases, J shed 4 bases, and the junction held 4 bases outside the gene matches. CDR1 is LGHNT, CDR2 FRNRAP, per germline. The CDR3 region is CASGFGGRADTQYF. CDR3 nucleotides: TGTGCTAGTGGTTTTGGCGGGAGAGCAGATACGCAGTATTTT.